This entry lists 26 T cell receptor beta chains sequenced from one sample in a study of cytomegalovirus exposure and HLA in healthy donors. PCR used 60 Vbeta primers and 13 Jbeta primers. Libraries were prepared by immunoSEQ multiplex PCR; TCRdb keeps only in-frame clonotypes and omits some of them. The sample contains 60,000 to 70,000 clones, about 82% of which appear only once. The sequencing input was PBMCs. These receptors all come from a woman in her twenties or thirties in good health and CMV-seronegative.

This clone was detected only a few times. The CDR3 region is CSALDSRSYEQYF. The CDR3 coding sequence is TGCAGCGCTCTGGACTCGCGCTCCTACGAGCAGTACTTC. The chain uses TRBV29-1 and TRBJ2-7; D may be TRBD2 (5 bases). Germline V lookup: CDR1 SQVTM, CDR2 ANQGSEA. V gave up 7 bases and J gave up 0 bases, with 13 bases separating them. The CDR3 totals 13 residues.

CDR3 DNA sequence: TGTGCCAGCAGGGAGTCCGGGGCCTACGAGCAGTACTTC. This gives the protein CASRESGAYEQYF. V usage is TRBV5-6 and J usage is TRBJ2-7; possibly TRBD2 for D (5 bases). The CDR3 is 13 amino acids. The germline V gene encodes CDR1 SGHDT and CDR2 YYEEEE. V was cut by 5 bases and J by 2 bases, with 11 bases left in between.

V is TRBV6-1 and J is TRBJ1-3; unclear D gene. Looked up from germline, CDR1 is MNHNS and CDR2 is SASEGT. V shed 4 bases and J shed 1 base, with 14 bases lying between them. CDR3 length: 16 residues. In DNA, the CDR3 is TGTGCCAGCAGTGCCCAAGAGGTGGTGTCTGGAAACACCATATATTTT. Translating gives CASSAQEVVSGNTIYF.

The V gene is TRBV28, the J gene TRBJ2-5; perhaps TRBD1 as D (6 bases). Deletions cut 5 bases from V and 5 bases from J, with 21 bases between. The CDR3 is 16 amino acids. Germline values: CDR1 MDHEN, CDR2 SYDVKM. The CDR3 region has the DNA TGTGCCAGCAGTCCAAAGGATTGGGCAGGGGTTGAGACCCAGTACTTC. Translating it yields CASSPKDWAGVETQYF.

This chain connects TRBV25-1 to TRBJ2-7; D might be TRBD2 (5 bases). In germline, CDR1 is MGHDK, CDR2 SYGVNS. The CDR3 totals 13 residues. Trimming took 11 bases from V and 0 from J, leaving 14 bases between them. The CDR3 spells CAAGGGFSYEQYF. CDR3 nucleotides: TGTGCCGCGGGTGGCGGGTTCTCCTACGAGCAGTACTTC.

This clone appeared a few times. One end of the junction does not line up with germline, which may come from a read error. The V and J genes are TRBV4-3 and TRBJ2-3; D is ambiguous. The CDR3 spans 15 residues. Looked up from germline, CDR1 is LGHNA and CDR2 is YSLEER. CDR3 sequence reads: CASSQDFGSLDPQYF. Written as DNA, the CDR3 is TGCGCCAGCAGCCAAGATTTTGGGTCCCTAGATCCGCAGTATTTT.

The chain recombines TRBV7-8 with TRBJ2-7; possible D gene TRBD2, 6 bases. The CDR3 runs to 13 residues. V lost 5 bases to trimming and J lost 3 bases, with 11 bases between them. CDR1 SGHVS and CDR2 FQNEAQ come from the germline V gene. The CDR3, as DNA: TGTGCCAGCAGCCGGCGGGGATTCTACGAGCAGTACTTC. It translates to CASSRRGFYEQYF.

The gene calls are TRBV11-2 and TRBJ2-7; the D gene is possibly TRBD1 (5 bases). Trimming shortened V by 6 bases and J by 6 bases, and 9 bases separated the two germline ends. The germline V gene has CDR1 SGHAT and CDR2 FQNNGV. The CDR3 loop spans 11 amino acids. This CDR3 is CASRRTSEQYF. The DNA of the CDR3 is TGTGCCAGCAGACGGACATCCGAGCAGTACTTC.

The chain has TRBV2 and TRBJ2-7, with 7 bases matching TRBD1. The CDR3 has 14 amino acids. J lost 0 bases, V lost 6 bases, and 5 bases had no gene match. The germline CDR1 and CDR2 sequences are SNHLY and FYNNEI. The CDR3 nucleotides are TGTGCCAGCAGAGTTACAGGGGCCTCCTACGAGCAGTACTTC. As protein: CASRVTGASYEQYF.

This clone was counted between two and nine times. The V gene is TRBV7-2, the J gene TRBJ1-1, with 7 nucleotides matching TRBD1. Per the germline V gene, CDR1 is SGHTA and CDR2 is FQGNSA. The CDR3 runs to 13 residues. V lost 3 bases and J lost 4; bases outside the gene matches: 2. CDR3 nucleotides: TGTGCCAGCAGCTTCCGGGACAGCACTGAAGCTTTCTTT. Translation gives CASSFRDSTEAFF.

CDR3: CASSPSGDYNEQFF. The CDR3 DNA follows: TGTGCCAGCAGCCCCAGCGGGGATTACAATGAGCAGTTCTTC. The chain employs TRBV6-4 and TRBJ2-1; 7 nucleotides agree with TRBD2. V shed 6 bases and J 4 bases; nucleotides not matched to a gene: 6. The CDR3 is 14 amino acids. Germline V gene sequence: CDR1 MRHNA, CDR2 SNTAGT.

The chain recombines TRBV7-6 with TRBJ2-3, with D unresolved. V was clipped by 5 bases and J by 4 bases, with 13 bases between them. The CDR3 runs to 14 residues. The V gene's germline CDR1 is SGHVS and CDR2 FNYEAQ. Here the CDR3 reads CASSPISSADTQYF. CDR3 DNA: TGTGCCAGCAGCCCGATATCGAGCGCAGATACGCAGTATTTT.

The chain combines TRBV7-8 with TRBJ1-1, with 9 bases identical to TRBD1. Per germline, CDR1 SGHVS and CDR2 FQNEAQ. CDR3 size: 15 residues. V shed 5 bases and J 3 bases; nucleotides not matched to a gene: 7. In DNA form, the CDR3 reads TGTGCCAGCAGCGAAAACAGGGGGCGGTACACTGAAGCTTTCTTT. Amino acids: CASSENRGRYTEAFF.

The CDR3 region has the DNA TGCGCCAGCAGCCAAGCTCATTCCGCCACTACCTACGAGCAGTACTTC. Protein sequence: CASSQAHSATTYEQYF. The chain carries TRBV4-1 and TRBJ2-7, with D hard to call. The CDR3 covers 16 residues. The germline CDR1 and CDR2 sequences are MGHRA and YSYEKL. Trimming shortened V by 1 base and J by 2 bases, and 15 bases separated the two germline ends.

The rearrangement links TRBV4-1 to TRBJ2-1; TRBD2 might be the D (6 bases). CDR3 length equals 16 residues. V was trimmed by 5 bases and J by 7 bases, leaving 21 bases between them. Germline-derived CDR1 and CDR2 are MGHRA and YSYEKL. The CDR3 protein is CASSKQIRDFQNEQFF. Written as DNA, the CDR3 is TGCGCCAGCAGCAAACAAATCCGGGACTTTCAGAATGAGCAGTTCTTC.

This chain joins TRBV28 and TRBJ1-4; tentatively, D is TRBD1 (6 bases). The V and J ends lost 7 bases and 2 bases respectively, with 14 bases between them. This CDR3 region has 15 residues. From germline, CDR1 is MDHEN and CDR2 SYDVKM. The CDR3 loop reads CASNRGGTTNEKLFF. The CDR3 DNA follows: TGTGCCAGCAATAGGGGGGGAACGACTAATGAAAAACTGTTTTTT.

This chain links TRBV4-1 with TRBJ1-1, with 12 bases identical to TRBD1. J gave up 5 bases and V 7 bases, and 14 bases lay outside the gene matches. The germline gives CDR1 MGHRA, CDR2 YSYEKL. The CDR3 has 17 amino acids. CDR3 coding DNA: TGCGCCAGCAACTCCCCTAGGGGACAGGGGGCAAGTACTGAAGCTTTCTTT. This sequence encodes CASNSPRGQGASTEAFF.

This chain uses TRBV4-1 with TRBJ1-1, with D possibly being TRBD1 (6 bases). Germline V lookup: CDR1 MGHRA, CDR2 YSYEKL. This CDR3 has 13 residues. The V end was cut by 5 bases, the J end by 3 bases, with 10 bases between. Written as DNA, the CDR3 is TGCGCCAGCAGCGACGGACAGTACACTGAAGCTTTCTTT. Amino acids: CASSDGQYTEAFF.

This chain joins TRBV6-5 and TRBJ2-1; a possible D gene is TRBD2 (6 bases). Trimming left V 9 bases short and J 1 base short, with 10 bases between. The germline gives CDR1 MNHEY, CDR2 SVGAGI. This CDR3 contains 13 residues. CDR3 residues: CASGRGSYNEQFF. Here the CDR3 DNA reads TGTGCCAGTGGGCGGGGATCCTACAATGAGCAGTTCTTC.

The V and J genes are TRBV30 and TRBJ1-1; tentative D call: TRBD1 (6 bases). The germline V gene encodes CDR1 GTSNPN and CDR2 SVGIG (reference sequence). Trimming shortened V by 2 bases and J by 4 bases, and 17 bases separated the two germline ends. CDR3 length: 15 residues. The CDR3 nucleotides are TGTGCCTGGAGTCCCAAGACAGGCCACGTCACTGAAGCTTTCTTT. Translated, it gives CAWSPKTGHVTEAFF.

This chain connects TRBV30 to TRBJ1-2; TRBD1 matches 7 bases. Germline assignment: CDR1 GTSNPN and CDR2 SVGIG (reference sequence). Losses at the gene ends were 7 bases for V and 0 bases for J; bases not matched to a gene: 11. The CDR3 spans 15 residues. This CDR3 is CAFKGQPEPNYGYTF. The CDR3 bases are TGTGCCTTCAAGGGACAGCCTGAACCTAACTATGGCTACACCTTC.

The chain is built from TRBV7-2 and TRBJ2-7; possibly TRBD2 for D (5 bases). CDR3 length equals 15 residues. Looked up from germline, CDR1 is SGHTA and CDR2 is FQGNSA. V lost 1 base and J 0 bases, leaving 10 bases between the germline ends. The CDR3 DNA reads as TGTGCCAGCAGCTTAGAACTGGGGAGCTCCTACGAGCAGTACTTC. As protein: CASSLELGSSYEQYF. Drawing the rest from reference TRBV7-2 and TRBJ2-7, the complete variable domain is GAGVSQSPSNKVTEKGKDVELRCDPISGHTALYWYRQSLGQGLEFLIYFQGNSAPDKSGLPSDRFSAERTGGSVSTLTIQRTQQEDSAVYLCASSLELGSSYEQYFGPGTRLTVT.

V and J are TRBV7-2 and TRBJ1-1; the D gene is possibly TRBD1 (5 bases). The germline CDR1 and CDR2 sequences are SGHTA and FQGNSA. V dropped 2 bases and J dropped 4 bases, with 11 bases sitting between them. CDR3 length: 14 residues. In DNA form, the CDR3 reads TGTGCCAGCAGCTTATCGGGGGTGGCCACTGAAGCTTTCTTT. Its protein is CASSLSGVATEAFF.

The CDR3: CASSRTGLNSPLHF. The CDR3 bases are TGTGCCAGCAGTCGGACAGGTCTTAATTCACCCCTCCACTTT. J is TRBJ1-6 and V is TRBV6-5; 7 nucleotides line up with TRBD1. J lost 6 bases, V lost 5 bases, and 4 bases had no gene match. Germline CDR1 MNHEY, CDR2 SVGAGI. The CDR3 spans 14 residues.

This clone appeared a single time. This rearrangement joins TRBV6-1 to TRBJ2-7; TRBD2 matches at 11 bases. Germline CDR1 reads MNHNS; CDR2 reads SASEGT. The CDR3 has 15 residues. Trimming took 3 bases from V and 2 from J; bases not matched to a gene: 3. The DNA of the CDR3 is TGTGCCAGCAGTGATAGCGGGGGGGTCCCCTACGAGCAGTACTTC. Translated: CASSDSGGVPYEQYF.

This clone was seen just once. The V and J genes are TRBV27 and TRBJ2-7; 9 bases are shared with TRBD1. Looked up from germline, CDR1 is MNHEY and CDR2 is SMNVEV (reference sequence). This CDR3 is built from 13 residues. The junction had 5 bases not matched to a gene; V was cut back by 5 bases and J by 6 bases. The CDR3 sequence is CASSRRQGGEQYF. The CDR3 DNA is TGTGCCAGCAGTCGGCGACAGGGGGGCGAGCAGTACTTC.